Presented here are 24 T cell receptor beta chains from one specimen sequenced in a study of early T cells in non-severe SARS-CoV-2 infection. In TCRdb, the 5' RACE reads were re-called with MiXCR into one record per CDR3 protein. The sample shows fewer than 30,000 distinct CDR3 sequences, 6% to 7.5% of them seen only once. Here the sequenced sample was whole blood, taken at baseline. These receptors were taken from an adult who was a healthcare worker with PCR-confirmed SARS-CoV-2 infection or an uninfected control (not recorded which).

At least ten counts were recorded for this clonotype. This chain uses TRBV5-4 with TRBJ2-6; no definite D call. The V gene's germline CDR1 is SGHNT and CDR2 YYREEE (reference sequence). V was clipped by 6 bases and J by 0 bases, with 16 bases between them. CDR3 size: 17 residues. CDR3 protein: CASNLRVSSSGANVLTF. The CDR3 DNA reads TGTGCCAGCAACTTAAGGGTGTCGAGCTCTGGGGCCAACGTCCTGACTTTC. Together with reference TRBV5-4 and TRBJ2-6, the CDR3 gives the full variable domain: ETGVTQSPTHLIKTRGQQVTLRCSSQSGHNTVSWYQQALGQGPQFIFQYYREEENGRGNFPPRFSGLQFPNYSSELNVNALELDDSALYLCASNLRVSSSGANVLTFGAGSRLTVL.

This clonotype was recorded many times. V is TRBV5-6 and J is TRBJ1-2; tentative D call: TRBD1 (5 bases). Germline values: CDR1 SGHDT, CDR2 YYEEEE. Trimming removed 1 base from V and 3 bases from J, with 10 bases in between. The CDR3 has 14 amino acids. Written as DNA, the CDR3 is TGTGCCAGCAGCTTGCAAGGGGTTGACTATGGCTACACCTTC. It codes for CASSLQGVDYGYTF.

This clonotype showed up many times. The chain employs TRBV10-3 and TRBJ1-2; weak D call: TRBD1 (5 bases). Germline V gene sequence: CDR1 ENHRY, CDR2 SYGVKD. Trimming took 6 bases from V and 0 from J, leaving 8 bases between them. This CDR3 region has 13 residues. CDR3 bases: TGTGCCATCAGAGGGGCTACTAACTATGGCTACACCTTC. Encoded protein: CAIRGATNYGYTF.

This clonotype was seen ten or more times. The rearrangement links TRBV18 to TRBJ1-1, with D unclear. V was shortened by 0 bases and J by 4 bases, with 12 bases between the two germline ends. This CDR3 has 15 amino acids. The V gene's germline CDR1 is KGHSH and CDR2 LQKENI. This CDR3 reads CASSPPGRAGTEAFF. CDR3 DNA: TGTGCCAGCTCACCACCAGGGCGGGCAGGCACTGAAGCTTTCTTT.

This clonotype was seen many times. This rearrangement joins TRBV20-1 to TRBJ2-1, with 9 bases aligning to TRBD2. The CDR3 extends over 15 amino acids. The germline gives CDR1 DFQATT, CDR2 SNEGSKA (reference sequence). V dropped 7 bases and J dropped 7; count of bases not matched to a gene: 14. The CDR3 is CSVTSGSGGGNEQFF. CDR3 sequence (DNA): TGCAGTGTAACCTCCGGTAGCGGGGGAGGGAATGAGCAGTTCTTC.

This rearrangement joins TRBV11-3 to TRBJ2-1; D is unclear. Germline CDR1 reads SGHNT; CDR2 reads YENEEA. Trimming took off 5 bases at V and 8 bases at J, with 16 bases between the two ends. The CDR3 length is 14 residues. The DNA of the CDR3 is TGTGCCAGCAGCCGAGCCGTTGGGGTCCATGAGCAGTTCTTC. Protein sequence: CASSRAVGVHEQFF.

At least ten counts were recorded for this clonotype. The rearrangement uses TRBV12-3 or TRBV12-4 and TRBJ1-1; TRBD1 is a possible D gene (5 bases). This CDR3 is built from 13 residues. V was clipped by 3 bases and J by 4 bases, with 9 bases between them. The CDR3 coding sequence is TGTGCCAGCAGTTTTGGACAACTCACTGAAGCTTTCTTT. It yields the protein CASSFGQLTEAFF.

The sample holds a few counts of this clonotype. The CDR3 here is CASSLAASGFSYEQYF. Written as DNA, the CDR3 is TGTGCCAGCAGCTTAGCCGCTAGCGGTTTCTCCTACGAGCAGTACTTC. The chain couples TRBV7-9 to TRBJ2-7, with TRBD2 identical over 7 bases. V shed 0 bases, J shed 0 bases, and the junction held 5 bases outside the gene matches. The CDR3 consists of 16 residues. Germline lookup yields CDR1 SEHNR and CDR2 FQNEAQ (reference sequence).

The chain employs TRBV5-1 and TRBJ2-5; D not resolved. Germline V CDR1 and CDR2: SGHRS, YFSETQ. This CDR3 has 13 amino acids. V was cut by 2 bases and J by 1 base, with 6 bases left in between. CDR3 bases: TGCGCCAGCAGCTTTTTAGTCCAAGAGACCCAGTACTTC. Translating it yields CASSFLVQETQYF.

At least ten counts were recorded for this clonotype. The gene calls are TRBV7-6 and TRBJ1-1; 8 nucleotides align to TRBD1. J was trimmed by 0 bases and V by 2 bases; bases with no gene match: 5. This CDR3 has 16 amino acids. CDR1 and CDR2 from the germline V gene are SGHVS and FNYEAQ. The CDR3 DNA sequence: TGTGCCAGCAGCTTACGTCCGACAGGGGTGAACACTGAAGCTTTCTTT. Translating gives CASSLRPTGVNTEAFF.

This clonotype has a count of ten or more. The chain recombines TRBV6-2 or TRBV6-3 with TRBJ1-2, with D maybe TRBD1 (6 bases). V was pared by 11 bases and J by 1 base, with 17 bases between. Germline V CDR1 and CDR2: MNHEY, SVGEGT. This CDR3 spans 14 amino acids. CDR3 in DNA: TGTGCCGGGGGCCGCGCGGGGAGTAACTATGGCTACACCTTC. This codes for CAGGRAGSNYGYTF.

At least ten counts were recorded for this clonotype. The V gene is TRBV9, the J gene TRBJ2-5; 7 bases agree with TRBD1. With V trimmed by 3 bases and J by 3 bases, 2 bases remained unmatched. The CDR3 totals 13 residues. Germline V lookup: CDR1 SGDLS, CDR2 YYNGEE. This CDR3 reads CASSDGTEETQYF. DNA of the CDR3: TGTGCCAGCAGCGACGGGACAGAAGAGACCCAGTACTTC.

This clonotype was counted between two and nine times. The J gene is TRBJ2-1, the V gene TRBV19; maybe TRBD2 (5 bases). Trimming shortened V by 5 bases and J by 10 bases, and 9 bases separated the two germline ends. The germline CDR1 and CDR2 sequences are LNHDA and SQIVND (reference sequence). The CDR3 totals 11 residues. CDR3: CASSLRLEQFF. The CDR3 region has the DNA TGTGCCAGTAGTCTGCGACTAGAGCAGTTCTTC.

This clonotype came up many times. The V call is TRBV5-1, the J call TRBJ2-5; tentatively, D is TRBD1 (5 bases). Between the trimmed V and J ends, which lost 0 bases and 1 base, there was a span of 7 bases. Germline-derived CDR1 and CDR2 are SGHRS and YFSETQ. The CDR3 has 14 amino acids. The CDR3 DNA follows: TGCGCCAGCAGCTTGGGACAGCTCCAAGAGACCCAGTACTTC. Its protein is CASSLGQLQETQYF.

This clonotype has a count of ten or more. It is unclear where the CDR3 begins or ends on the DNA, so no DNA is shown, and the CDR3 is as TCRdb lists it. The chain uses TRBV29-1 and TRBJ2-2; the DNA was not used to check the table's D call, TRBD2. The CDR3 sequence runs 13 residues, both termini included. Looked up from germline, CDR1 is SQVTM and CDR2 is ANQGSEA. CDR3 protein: CSVEGRTPGSCFF.

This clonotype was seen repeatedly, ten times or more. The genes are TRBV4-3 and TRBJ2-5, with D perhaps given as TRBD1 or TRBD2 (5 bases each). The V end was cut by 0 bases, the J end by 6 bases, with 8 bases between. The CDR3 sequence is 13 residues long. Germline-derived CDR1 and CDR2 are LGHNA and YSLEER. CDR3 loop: CASSQERGQTQYF. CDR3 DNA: TGCGCCAGCAGCCAAGAGAGGGGTCAGACCCAGTACTTC.

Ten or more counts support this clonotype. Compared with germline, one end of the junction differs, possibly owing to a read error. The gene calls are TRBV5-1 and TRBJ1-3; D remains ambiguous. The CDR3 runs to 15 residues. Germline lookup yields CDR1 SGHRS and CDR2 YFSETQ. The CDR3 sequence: CASSLAGSSENTIYF. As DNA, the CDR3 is TGCGCCAGCAGCTTGGCGGGGAGCTCTGAAAACACCATATATTTT.

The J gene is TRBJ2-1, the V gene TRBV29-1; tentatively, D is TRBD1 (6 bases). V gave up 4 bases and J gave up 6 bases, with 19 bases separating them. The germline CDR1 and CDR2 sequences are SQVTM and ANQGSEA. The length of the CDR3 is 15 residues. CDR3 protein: CSVVGPGQSTNEQFF. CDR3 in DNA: TGCAGCGTTGTTGGGCCCGGACAGTCCACCAATGAGCAGTTCTTC.

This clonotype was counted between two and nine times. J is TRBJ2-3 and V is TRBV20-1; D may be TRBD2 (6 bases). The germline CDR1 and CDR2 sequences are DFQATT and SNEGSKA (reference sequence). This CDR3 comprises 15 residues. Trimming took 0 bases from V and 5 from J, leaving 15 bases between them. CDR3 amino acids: CSAREGLAYVDTQYF. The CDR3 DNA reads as TGCAGTGCTAGAGAGGGTCTAGCGTACGTAGATACGCAGTATTTT.

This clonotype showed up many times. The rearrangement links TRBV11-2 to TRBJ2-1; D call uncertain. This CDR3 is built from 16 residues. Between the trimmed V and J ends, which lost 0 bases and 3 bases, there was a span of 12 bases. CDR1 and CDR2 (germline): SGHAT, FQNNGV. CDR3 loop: CASSLDTLIGYNEQFF. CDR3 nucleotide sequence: TGTGCCAGCAGCTTAGACACGCTGATAGGCTACAATGAGCAGTTCTTC. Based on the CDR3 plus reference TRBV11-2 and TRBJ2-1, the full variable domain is EAGVAQSPRYKIIEKRQSVAFWCNPISGHATLYWYQQILGQGPKLLIQFQNNGVVDDSQLPKDRFSAERLKGVDSTLKIQPAKLEDSAVYLCASSLDTLIGYNEQFFGPGTRLTVL.

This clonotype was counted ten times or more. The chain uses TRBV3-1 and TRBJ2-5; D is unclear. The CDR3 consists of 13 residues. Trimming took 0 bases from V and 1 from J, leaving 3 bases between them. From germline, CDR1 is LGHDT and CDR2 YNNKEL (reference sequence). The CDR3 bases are TGTGCCAGCAGCCAAGAGTTCCAAGAGACCCAGTACTTC. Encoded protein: CASSQEFQETQYF.

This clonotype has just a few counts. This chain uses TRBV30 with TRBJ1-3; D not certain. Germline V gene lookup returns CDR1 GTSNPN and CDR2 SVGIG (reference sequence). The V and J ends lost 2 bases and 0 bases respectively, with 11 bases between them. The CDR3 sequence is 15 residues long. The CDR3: CAWSPIGGSGNTIYF. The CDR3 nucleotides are TGTGCCTGGAGTCCAATAGGTGGCTCTGGAAACACCATATATTTT.

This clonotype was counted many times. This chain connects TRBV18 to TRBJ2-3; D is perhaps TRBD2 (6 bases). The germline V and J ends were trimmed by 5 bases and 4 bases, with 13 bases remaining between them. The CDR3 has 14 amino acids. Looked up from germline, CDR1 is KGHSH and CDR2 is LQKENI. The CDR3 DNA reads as TGTGCCAGCTCAACCCTGGCTAGCGCAGATACGCAGTATTTT. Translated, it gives CASSTLASADTQYF.

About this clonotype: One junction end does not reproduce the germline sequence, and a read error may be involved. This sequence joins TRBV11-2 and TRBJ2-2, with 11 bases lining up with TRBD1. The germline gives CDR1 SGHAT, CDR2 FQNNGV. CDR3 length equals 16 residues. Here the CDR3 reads CVSTLLGTGGTGELFF. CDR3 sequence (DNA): TGTGTCAGCACGCTATTGGGGACAGGGGGCACCGGGGAGCTGTTTTTT.